The rows below give T cell receptor beta chains drawn from one sample of a study of cytomegalovirus exposure and HLA in healthy donors. Libraries were prepared by immunoSEQ multiplex PCR; TCRdb keeps only in-frame clonotypes and omits some of them. The sample lists approximately 190,000 clones, roughly 80% occurring once. The specimen sequenced was PBMCs. The receptors here all came from a woman under 40 in good health and CMV-seropositive. Each CDR3 is given with its conserved first and last residue. The order of the fields is V gene, clone size, D gene, J gene, CDR3 DNA, CDR3 protein. The D gene is left open where the match is weak. Part of the rows lack a size; the others show once, few, many or a class for expanded clones.

TRBV7-7	.	TRBD2	TRBJ2-3	TGTGCCAGCAGCTCTAGCGGGAGGGCAGATACGCAGTATTTT	CASSSSGRADTQYF
TRBV28	.	TRBD2	TRBJ2-5	TGTGCCAGCAGTTTTGCGGGAGAAGCCCAAGAGACCCAGTACTTC	CASSFAGEAQETQYF
TRBV6-6	.	TRBD2	TRBJ2-1	TGTGCCAGCAAGGGACTAGCGGGAGAGGGTGAGCAGTTCTTC	CASKGLAGEGEQFF
TRBV6-4	.	.	TRBJ2-1	TGTGCCAGCAGTGTTGAGGAGGGGACCTACAATGAGCAGTTCTTC	CASSVEEGTYNEQFF
TRBV9	.	TRBD1	TRBJ2-7	TGTGCCAGCAGCGGGACAGGACCCGAGCAGTACTTC	CASSGTGPEQYF
TRBV5-1	.	.	TRBJ2-7	TGCGCCAGCAGCTCGCGACAATACGAGCAGTACTTC	CASSSRQYEQYF
TRBV11-3	.	.	TRBJ2-7	TGTGCCAGCAGCAAATACAGAGCCTACGAGCAGTACTTC	CASSKYRAYEQYF
TRBV28	.	.	TRBJ2-7	TGTGCCAGCAGTTTACCCCTCGAGGGGACTGGGGACGAGCAGTACTTC	CASSLPLEGTGDEQYF
TRBV7-9	.	.	TRBJ2-2	TGTGCCAGCAGACCTCTTGGACAGCCGGTCGGGGAGCTGTTTTTT	CASRPLGQPVGELFF
TRBV6-5	once	.	TRBJ2-7	TGTGCCAGCAGTTACTTCCAGGGATCCTCCTACGAGCAGTACTTC	CASSYFQGSSYEQYF
TRBV30	once	.	TRBJ1-3	TGTGCCTGGACCCGGAGGGGAGATTTCTCTGGAAACACCATATATTTT	CAWTRRGDFSGNTIYF
TRBV10-3	.	.	TRBJ2-6	TGTGCCATCTCCAAAGGGGTCGGCTCTGGGGCCAACGTCCTGACTTTC	CAISKGVGSGANVLTF
TRBV7-3	.	TRBD2	TRBJ2-3	TGTGCCAGCAGCTTAACCCAGACTAGCGGGAGTGGTGATACGCAGTATTTT	CASSLTQTSGSGDTQYF
TRBV14	.	TRBD2	TRBJ2-2	TGTGCCAGCAGCCAAGCTAGCGGGGATCTTCAGGGCACCGGGGAGCTGTTTTTT	CASSQASGDLQGTGELFF
TRBV2	.	.	TRBJ1-5	TGTGCCAGCAGTGGCGTTGGGGCGGTAGAGCCCCAGCATTTT	CASSGVGAVEPQHF
TRBV18	few	.	TRBJ2-7	TGTGCCAGCTCGACCGAAGGGGGTGACGAGCAGTACTTC	CASSTEGGDEQYF
TRBV29-1	.	.	TRBJ1-2	TGCAGCGTTGAGGAGGGCAGGCTCTATGGCTACACCTTC	CSVEEGRLYGYTF
TRBV28	.	.	TRBJ1-2	TGTGCCAGCAGTCCAAGGACTCTCTATGGCTACACCTTC	CASSPRTLYGYTF
TRBV5-1	.	TRBD1	TRBJ1-2	TGCGCCAGCAGACCTTCGCCGGGACAGGGCTATGGCTACACCTTC	CASRPSPGQGYGYTF
TRBV7-8	.	TRBD2	TRBJ2-1	TGTGCCAGCAGCTTAAGAACTAGCGGGAGGCGGTACAATGAGCAGTTCTTC	CASSLRTSGRRYNEQFF
TRBV4-2	.	TRBD1	TRBJ2-7	TGTGCCAGCAGCCACGGGGACAGGGGGCAAAGCGAGCAGTACTTC	CASSHGDRGQSEQYF
TRBV5-6	.	.	TRBJ2-1	TGTGCCAGCAGCCGATGGGACACCATGGGGAATGAGCAGTTCTTC	CASSRWDTMGNEQFF
TRBV6-1	once	TRBD2	TRBJ2-7	TGTGCCAGCAGGGAGCGGGACTACCACGAGCAGTACTTC	CASRERDYHEQYF
TRBV4-1	.	TRBD1	TRBJ1-6	TGCGCCAGCAGCCTCCTACCGGGACAGGGGGCGGTTTCACCCCTCCACTTT	CASSLLPGQGAVSPLHF
TRBV7-2	.	.	TRBJ1-1	TGTGCCAGCAGCTTAGCGCCAGGGAACACTGAAGCTTTCTTT	CASSLAPGNTEAFF
TRBV28	.	TRBD1	TRBJ1-2	TGTGCCAGCACCAAACACTCAGGGGGCGGAAGGAGTGGCTACACCTTC	CASTKHSGGGRSGYTF
TRBV11-2	.	TRBD2	TRBJ2-7	TGTGCCAGCAGACCGAGCGGGGTCACTAGCGAGCAGTACTTC	CASRPSGVTSEQYF
TRBV28	.	TRBD2	TRBJ2-1	TGTGCCAGCAGTACCTCGACTAGCGGCACTTACAATGAGCAGTTCTTC	CASSTSTSGTYNEQFF
TRBV5-1	.	.	TRBJ2-5	TGCGCCAGCAGCTTGGCCGGGAACCAAGAGACCCAGTACTTC	CASSLAGNQETQYF
TRBV7-2	.	.	TRBJ2-2	TGTGCCAGCGACCCGGGAGTGGCCGGGGAGCTGTTTTTT	CASDPGVAGELFF
TRBV30	once	TRBD2	TRBJ2-7	TGTGCCTGGACGCCGGGGGGGGGTGCCGAGCAGTACTTC	CAWTPGGGAEQYF
TRBV4-2	.	TRBD1	TRBJ1-6	TGTGCCAGCAGCCAAGAGGGGACAGGGGCGGCCGGGGGTTCACCCCTCCACTTT	CASSQEGTGAAGGSPLHF
TRBV6-6	.	TRBD2	TRBJ2-1	TGTGCCAGCAAAATAGCGGGGGCCTCCTACAATGAGCAGTTCTTC	CASKIAGASYNEQFF
TRBV11-1	.	TRBD2	TRBJ2-1	TGTGCCAGCAGCCCATATCGCGGGGGATACAATGAGCAGTTCTTC	CASSPYRGGYNEQFF
TRBV28	once	TRBD1	TRBJ1-1	TGTGCCAGCAGCCTGAGGGGGCTTGAAGCTTTCTTT	CASSLRGLEAFF
TRBV19	.	TRBD2	TRBJ2-7	TGTGCCAGTAGTATCCGGTGGGGCCCGTGGGCGCTAGCGGGAGTCGAGCAGTACTTC	CASSIRWGPWALAGVEQYF
TRBV5-1	.	.	TRBJ2-3	TGCGCCAGCAGTGGCGGCGACACAGATACGCAGTATTTT	CASSGGDTDTQYF
TRBV30	.	TRBD2	TRBJ2-5	TGTGCCTGGAGTGCGCCCCTGGCGGGAGGACAAGAGACCCAGTACTTC	CAWSAPLAGGQETQYF
TRBV28	.	.	TRBJ1-2	TGTGCCAGCAGTACCCCTCAAGGGGATTTCTATGGCTACACCTTC	CASSTPQGDFYGYTF
TRBV10-3	.	TRBD1	TRBJ1-3	TGTGCCATCAGTGGGCCCCGCGGACAGGGGGCTGGAAACACCATATATTTT	CAISGPRGQGAGNTIYF
TRBV9	.	TRBD2	TRBJ2-7	TGTGCCAGCAGTGAAGCGGGAGGGCCCTCCTACGAGCAGTACTTC	CASSEAGGPSYEQYF
TRBV2	.	.	TRBJ1-1	TGTGCCAGCAGTCTACAGGGTCAAAACACTGAAGCTTTCTTT	CASSLQGQNTEAFF
TRBV5-1	.	.	TRBJ1-6	TGCGCCAGCAGCTTGGAAGGGGGGGGAGCGTATAATTCACCCCTCCACTTT	CASSLEGGGAYNSPLHF
TRBV19	.	.	TRBJ1-6	TGTGCCAGTAGTATCTGGATGGCGGGGTCTGCTAATAATTCACCCCTCCACTTT	CASSIWMAGSANNSPLHF
TRBV5-1	.	.	TRBJ2-1	TGCGCCAGCAGCTTGGGTCCCGACAATGAGCAGTTCTTC	CASSLGPDNEQFF
TRBV27	few	TRBD1	TRBJ2-7	TGTGCCAGCCAACCCCGGGCAGGGGGCTTCCACGAGCAGTACTTC	CASQPRAGGFHEQYF
TRBV27	.	TRBD2	TRBJ2-2	TGTGCCAGCAGTTTGTTCACTAGCGGGGACACCGGGGAGCTGTTTTTT	CASSLFTSGDTGELFF
TRBV6-5	.	TRBD1	TRBJ1-1	TGTGCCAGCAGTTCTTACAGGGGGACAATGAACACTGAAGCTTTCTTT	CASSSYRGTMNTEAFF
TRBV19	.	.	TRBJ1-5	TGTGCCAGTAGTTGGACAGCAGCACCGAGCAATCAGCCCCAGCATTTT	CASSWTAAPSNQPQHF
TRBV4-1	few	TRBD1	TRBJ1-5	TGCGCCAGCAGCCGCGAACAGGGGGCTCGGAGCAATCAGCCCCAGCATTTT	CASSREQGARSNQPQHF
TRBV6-5	once	.	TRBJ1-2	TGTGCCAGCAGTTACTCGATGGGGAGCGGCTATGGCTACACCTTC	CASSYSMGSGYGYTF
TRBV28	.	.	TRBJ2-1	TGTGCCAGCAGTATCAGGGGCCCACTCAATGAGCAGTTCTTC	CASSIRGPLNEQFF
TRBV5-1	.	.	TRBJ2-1	TGCGCCAGCAATGCGGCGGCCAGCTCCTACAATGAGCAGTTCTTC	CASNAAASSYNEQFF
TRBV5-1	.	.	TRBJ2-7	TGCGCCAGCAGCTTGGCCAACTCGGACGAGCAGTACTTC	CASSLANSDEQYF
TRBV5-1	.	TRBD1	TRBJ1-5	TGCGCCAGCAGCCCCGGGACAGCATATAGCAATCAGCCCCAGCATTTT	CASSPGTAYSNQPQHF
TRBV11-3	.	TRBD1	TRBJ2-3	TGTGCCAGCAGCCGTGACAGGGGGGACACAGATACGCAGTATTTT	CASSRDRGDTDTQYF
TRBV5-1	.	.	TRBJ1-3	TGCGCCAGCGGAACTACAGGCTTCTCTGGAAACACCATATATTTT	CASGTTGFSGNTIYF
TRBV30	.	TRBD2	TRBJ2-4	TGTGCCTGGAGTGTAACTAGCGGGAACATTCAGTACTTC	CAWSVTSGNIQYF